This T cell receptor (beta chain) was obtained from a study of CD8 T cells in Susac syndrome. Study outcomes and limitations: It was acknowledged in the study that its TCR sequencing and HLA analysis involved a relatively small number of individuals.

The T cells that were sequenced for TCR beta were CD8+ and CD4+ cells from blood. The multiple sclerosis controls were treatment-naive patients, and their relapsing-remitting disease was stable or active. To note about this clonotype: Its antigen is as yet unknown.

With random hexamers, reverse transcription was performed on roughly 0.5 to 1 ug of RNA. Amplification of TCR beta CDR3 used immunoSEQ multiplex PCR across 54 Vbeta and 13 Jbeta. TCRdb processed the immunoSEQ multiplex PCR reads anew with MiXCR; each CDR3 protein has one entry. The table includes a few hundred thousand distinct CDR3 sequences, approximately 85% detected once. The sample was CD8+ T cells from PBMCs. The TCR originated in a human donor with multiple sclerosis.

CDR3 sequence: CASSYRAERREKLFF. DNA of the CDR3: TGTGCCAGCAGTTATAGGGCGGAGCGGCGTGAAAAACTGTTTTTT. The J gene is TRBJ1-4, the V gene TRBV6-2 or TRBV6-3; unclear D gene. The CDR3 consists of 15 residues. Germline loops: CDR1 MNHEY, CDR2 SVGEGT. Trimming took off 3 bases at V and 7 bases at J, with 15 bases between the two ends.